This T cell receptor (beta chain) emerged from a study of identical twins. The study's findings and limits: Out-of-frame beta chain sequences displayed weaker excess sharing between twins. There was more out-of-frame TCR alpha sharing in monozygotic twins than models estimated.

This clonotype was seen at least ten times. Its specificity is not known. J lost 5 bases, V lost 4 bases, and 4 bases had no gene match. CDR1 and CDR2 (germline): SGDLS, YYNGEE. The CDR3 is made up of 14 amino acids. TCRdb re-called the 5' RACE reads through MiXCR, storing one row per CDR3 protein. The table includes about 660,000 distinct CDR3 sequences, under 9% detected once. These same data were also listed under a study on yellow fever vaccine responses in identical twins.

The sequencing sample was made of PBMCs. The chain recombines TRBV9 with TRBJ2-2; TRBD1 matches 8 bases. This clonotype was obtained from a woman aged 18-35 years in good health. The CDR3 region is CASSPRTGTGELFF. The CDR3 region has the DNA TGTGCCAGCAGCCCGCGGACAGGGACCGGGGAGCTGTTTTTT.